This T cell receptor (beta chain) was recorded in a study of cytomegalovirus exposure and HLA in healthy donors. A multiplex PCR was run with 60 Vbeta primers and 13 Jbeta primers. The assay was immunoSEQ multiplex PCR, and TCRdb's table has in-frame clones only and misses some. The data hold around 130,000 clones, with approximately 84% observed a single time. This CDR3 has 15 amino acids. This TCR came from a boy aged 2 to 10 in good health and CMV-seronegative. The chain combines TRBV12-1 with TRBJ2-4; the table's D call of TRBD1 was not tested on the DNA. TRBV12-1 constitutes a pseudogene. The sample comprised PBMCs. The CDR3 region is CASSSRDRTKNIQYF. CDR3 sequence (DNA): TGTGCCAGCAGCTCACGGGACAGAACCAAAAACATTCAGTACTTC.